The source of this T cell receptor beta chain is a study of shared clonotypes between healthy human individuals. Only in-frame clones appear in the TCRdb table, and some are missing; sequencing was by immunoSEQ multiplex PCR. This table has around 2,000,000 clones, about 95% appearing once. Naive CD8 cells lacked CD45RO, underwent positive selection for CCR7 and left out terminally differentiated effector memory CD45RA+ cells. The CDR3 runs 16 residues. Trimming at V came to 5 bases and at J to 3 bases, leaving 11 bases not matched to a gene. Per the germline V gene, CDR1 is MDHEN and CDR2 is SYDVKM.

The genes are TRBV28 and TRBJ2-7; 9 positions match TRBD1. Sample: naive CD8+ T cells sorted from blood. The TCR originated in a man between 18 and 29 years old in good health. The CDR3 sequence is CASSPQEGGQGYEQYF. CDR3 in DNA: TGTGCCAGCAGTCCACAGGAGGGGGGACAGGGCTACGAGCAGTACTTC.